This TCR beta chain is drawn from a study of human versus mouse CDR3 diversity and MHC coevolution. The CDR3 covers 15 residues. The germline gives CDR1 SGHTA, CDR2 FQGNSA. The junction had 8 bases not matched to a gene; V was cut back by 7 bases and J by 5 bases. TCRdb's table, derived via immunoSEQ multiplex PCR, lists solely in-frame clones and lacks some. Here the sample spans about 77,000 clones, less than 95% being singletons. This TCR came from a person aged 30-70 years in good health. This chain uses TRBV7-2 with TRBJ2-1, with 10 bases aligning to TRBD2. The sequencing input was naive CD4+ T cells from blood. Subset of the sample: CD45RO-negative CD62L-positive naive CD4 T cells. For the CDR3, the DNA is TGTGCCAGCAAGCCGGGACTAGCGAGGGACAATGAGCAGTTCTTC. Translation: CASKPGLARDNEQFF. Full variable domain (rest looked up from reference TRBV7-2 and TRBJ2-1): GAGVSQSPSNKVTEKGKDVELRCDPISGHTALYWYRQSLGQGLEFLIYFQGNSAPDKSGLPSDRFSAERTGGSVSTLTIQRTQQEDSAVYLCASKPGLARDNEQFFGPGTRLTVL.